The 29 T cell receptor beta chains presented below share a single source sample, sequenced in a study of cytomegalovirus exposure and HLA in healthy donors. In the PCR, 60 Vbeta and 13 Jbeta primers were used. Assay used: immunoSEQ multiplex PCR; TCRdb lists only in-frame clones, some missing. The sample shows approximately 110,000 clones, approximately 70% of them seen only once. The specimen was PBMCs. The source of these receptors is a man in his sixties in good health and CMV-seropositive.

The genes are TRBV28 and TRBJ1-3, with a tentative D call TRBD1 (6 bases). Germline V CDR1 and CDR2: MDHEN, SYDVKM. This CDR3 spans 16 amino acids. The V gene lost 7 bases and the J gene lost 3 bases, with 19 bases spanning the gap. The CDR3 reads CASTGGGRRRGNTIYF. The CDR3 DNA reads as TGTGCCAGCACTGGGGGGGGGCGCCGTCGTGGAAACACCATATATTTT.

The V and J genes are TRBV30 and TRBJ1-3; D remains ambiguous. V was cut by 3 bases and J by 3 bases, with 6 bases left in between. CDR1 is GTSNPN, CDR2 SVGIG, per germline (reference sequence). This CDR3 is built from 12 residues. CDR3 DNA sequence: TGTGCCTGGAGCGACTTTGGAAACACCATATATTTT. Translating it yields CAWSDFGNTIYF.

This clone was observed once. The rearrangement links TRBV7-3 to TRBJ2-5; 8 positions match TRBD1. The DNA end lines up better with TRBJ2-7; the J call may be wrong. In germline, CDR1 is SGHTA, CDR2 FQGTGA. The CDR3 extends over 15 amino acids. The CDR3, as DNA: TGTGCCAGCAGCTTAACGTCGGCAGGGGGCGGCGAGCAGTACTTC. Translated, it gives CASSLTSAGGGEQYF.

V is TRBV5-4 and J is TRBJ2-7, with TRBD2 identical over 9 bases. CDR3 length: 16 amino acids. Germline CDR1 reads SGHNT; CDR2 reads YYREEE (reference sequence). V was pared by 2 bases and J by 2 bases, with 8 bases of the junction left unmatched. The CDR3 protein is CASSFAAGGAPYEQYF. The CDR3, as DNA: TGTGCCAGCAGCTTTGCGGCGGGGGGGGCCCCCTACGAGCAGTACTTC.

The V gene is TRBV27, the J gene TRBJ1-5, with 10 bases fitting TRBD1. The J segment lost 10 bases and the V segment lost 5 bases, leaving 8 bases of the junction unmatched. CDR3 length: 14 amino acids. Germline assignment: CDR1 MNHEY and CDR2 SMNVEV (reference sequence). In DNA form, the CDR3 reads TGTGCCAGCAGTCCTCGGACAGGGGGTCAACCCCAGCATTTT. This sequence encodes CASSPRTGGQPQHF.

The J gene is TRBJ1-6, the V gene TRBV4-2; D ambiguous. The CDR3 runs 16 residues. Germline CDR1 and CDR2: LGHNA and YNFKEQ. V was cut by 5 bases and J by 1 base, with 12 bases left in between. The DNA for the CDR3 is TGTGCCAGCAGCTTCTCATCGGGGTCCTATAATTCACCCCTCCACTTT. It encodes CASSFSSGSYNSPLHF.

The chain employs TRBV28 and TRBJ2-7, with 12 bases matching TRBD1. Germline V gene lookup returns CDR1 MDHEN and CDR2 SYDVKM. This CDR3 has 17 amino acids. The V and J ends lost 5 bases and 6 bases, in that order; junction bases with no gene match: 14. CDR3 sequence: CASSPPGDRGRKGEQYF. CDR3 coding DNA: TGTGCCAGCAGTCCCCCCGGGGACAGGGGGCGAAAAGGCGAGCAGTACTTC.

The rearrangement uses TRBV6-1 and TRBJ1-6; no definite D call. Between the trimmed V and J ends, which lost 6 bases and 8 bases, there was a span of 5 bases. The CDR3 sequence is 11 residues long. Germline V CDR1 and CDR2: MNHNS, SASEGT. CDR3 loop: CASSRDSPLHF. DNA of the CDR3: TGTGCCAGCAGCCGGGATTCACCCCTCCACTTT.

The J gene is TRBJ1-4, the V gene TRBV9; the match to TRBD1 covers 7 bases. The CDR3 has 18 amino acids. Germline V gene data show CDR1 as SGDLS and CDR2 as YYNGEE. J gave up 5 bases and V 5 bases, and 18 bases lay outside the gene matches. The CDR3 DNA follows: TGTGCCAGCAGAACAAGGATGGAGAAACAGGGGAAGAATGAAAAACTGTTTTTT. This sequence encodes CASRTRMEKQGKNEKLFF.

CDR3 in amino acids: CASSMSNEQFF. DNA for the CDR3: TGTGCCAGTAGTATGAGCAATGAGCAGTTCTTC. The chain joins TRBV19 to TRBJ2-1; D gene uncertain. Trimming removed 3 bases from V and 6 bases from J, with 3 bases in between. CDR3 length equals 11 residues. In germline, CDR1 is LNHDA, CDR2 SQIVND (reference sequence).

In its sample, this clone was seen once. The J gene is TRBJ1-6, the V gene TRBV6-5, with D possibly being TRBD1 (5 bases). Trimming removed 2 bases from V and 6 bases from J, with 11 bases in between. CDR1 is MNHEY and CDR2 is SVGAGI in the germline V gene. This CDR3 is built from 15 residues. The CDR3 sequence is CASSYGGVTNSPLHF. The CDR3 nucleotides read TGTGCCAGCAGTTACGGGGGGGTGACTAATTCACCCCTCCACTTT.

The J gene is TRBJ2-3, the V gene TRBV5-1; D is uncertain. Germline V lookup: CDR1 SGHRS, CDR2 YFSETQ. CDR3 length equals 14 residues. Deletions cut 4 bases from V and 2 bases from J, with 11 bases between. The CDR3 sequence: CASSLFRPTDTQYF. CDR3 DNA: TGCGCCAGCAGCCTTTTCAGGCCCACAGATACGCAGTATTTT.

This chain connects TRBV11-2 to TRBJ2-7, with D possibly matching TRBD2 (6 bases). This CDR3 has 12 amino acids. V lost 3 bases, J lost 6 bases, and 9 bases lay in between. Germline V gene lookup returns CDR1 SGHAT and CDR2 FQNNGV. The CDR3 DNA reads TGTGCCAGCAGCTTTGCGGGACTCGAGCAGTACTTC. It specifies CASSFAGLEQYF.

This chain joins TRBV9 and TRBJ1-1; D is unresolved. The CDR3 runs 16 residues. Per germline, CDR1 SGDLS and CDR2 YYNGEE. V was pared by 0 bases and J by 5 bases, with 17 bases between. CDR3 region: CASSVDSTGRPTEAFF. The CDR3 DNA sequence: TGTGCCAGCAGCGTAGACAGCACCGGCAGGCCGACTGAAGCTTTCTTT.

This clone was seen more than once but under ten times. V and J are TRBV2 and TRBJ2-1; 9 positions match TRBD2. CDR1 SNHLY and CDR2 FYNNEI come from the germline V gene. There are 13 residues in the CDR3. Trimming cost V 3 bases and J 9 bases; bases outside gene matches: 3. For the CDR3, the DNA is TGTGCCAGCAGTGAGGGCGGGGGGGGTGAGCAGTTCTTC. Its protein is CASSEGGGGEQFF.

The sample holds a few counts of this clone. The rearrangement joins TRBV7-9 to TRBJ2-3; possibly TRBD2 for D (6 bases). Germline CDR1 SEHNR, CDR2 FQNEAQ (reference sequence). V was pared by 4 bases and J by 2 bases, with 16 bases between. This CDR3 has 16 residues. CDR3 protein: CASSSGLSLLTDTQYF. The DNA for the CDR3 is TGTGCCAGCAGCTCGGGACTGAGCCTCCTCACAGATACGCAGTATTTT.

The CDR3 region is CASRREMGPTEAFF. The CDR3 nucleotides are TGTGCCAGTCGGCGGGAGATGGGGCCCACTGAAGCTTTCTTT. This rearrangement joins TRBV19 to TRBJ1-1, with D perhaps matching TRBD1 (5 bases). This CDR3 has 14 amino acids. The V end lost 8 bases, the J end lost 4 bases, and 17 bases lay between the germline ends. Germline loops: CDR1 LNHDA, CDR2 SQIVND (reference sequence).

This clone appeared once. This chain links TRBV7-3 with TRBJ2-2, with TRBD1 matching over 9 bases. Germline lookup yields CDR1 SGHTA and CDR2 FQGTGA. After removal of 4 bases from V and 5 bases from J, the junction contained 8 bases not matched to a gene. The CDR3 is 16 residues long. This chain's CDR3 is CASSSTGQGRTGELFF. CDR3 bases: TGTGCCAGCAGCTCTACGGGACAGGGTAGAACCGGGGAGCTGTTTTTT.

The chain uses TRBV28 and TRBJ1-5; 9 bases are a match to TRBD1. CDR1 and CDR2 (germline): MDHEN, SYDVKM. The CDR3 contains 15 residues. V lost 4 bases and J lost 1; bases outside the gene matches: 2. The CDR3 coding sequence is TGTGCCAGCAGTTCGACAGGGGGAAGCAATCAGCCCCAGCATTTT. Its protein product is CASSSTGGSNQPQHF.

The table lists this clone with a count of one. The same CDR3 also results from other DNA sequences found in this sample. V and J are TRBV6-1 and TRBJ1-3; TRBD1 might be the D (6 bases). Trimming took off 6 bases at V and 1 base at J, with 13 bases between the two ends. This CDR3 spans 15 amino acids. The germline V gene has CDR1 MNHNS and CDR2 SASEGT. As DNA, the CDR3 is TGTGCCAGCAGCCCAACAGGGTTATCTGGAAACACCATATATTTT. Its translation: CASSPTGLSGNTIYF.

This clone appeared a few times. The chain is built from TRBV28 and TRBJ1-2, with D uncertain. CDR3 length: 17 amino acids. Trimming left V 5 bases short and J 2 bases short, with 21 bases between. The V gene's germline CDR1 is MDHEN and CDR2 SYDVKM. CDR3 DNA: TGTGCCAGCAGTCTCCTCTTACTCACGGGGAGAAACTATGGCTACACCTTC. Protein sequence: CASSLLLLTGRNYGYTF.

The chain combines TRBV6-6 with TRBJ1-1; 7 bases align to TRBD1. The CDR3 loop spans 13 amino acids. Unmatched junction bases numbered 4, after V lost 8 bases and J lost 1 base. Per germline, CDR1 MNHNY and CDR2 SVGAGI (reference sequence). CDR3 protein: CASPRDRNTEAFF. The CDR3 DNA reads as TGTGCCAGCCCGCGGGACAGGAACACTGAAGCTTTCTTT.

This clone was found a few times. The CDR3 protein is CASSLVQGTQYF. The CDR3 DNA follows: TGTGCCAGCAGCTTGGTCCAGGGAACGCAGTATTTT. This chain links TRBV5-6 with TRBJ2-3; TRBD1 is a possible D gene (5 bases). This CDR3 is 12 amino acids long. Trimming removed 0 bases from V and 9 bases from J, with 8 bases in between. In germline, CDR1 is SGHDT, CDR2 YYEEEE.

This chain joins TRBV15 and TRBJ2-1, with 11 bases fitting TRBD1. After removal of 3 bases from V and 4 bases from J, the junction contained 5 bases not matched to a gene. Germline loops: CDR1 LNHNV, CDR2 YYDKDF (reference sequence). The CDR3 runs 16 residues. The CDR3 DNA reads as TGTGCCACCAGCAGTCAGGGGACAGGGGGTTACAATGAGCAGTTCTTC. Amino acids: CATSSQGTGGYNEQFF.

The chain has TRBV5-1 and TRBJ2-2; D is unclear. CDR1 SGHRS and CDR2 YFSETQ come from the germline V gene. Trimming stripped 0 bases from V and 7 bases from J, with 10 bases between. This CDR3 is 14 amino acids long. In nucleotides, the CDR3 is TGCGCCAGCAGCTTGGGTCATCGGAGCGGGGAGCTGTTTTTT. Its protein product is CASSLGHRSGELFF.

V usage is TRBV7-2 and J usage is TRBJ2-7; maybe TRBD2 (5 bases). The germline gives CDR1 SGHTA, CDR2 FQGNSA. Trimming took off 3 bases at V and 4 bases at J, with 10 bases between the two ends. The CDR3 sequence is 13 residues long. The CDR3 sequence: CASSFGVRYEQYF. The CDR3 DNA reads TGTGCCAGCAGCTTCGGGGTGCGGTACGAGCAGTACTTC.

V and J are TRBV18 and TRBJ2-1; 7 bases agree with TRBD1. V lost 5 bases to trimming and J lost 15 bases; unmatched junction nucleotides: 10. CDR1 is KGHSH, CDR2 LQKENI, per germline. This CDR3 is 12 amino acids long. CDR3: CASSVAGTDGFF. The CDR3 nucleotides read TGTGCCAGCTCAGTAGCCGGGACAGATGGGTTCTTC.

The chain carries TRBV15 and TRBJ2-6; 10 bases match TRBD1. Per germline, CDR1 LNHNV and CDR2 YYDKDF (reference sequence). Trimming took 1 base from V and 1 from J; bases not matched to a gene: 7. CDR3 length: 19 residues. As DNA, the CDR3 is TGTGCCACCAGCAGAGTCTCCGGGACAGGGGTATCTGGGGCCAACGTCCTGACTTTC. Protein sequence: CATSRVSGTGVSGANVLTF.

The CDR3 here is CASSPQAGWGNTEAFF. CDR3 coding DNA: TGTGCCAGCTCACCCCAGGCAGGGTGGGGAAACACTGAAGCTTTCTTT. V gene TRBV18 combines with J gene TRBJ1-1; tentative D call: TRBD1 (5 bases). The V and J ends lost 3 bases and 2 bases respectively, with 16 bases between them. Looked up from germline, CDR1 is KGHSH and CDR2 is LQKENI. The CDR3 totals 16 residues.